The 29 T cell receptor beta chains in this list originate from one sample, sequenced in a study of vaccination effects on CD4 cells after COVID-19. Ahead of sequencing, the ViraFEST assay grew antigen-specific CD4+ T cells using viral peptide pools. Scientists isolated CD4+ T cells after a roughly 9-day culture period ended. The person was diagnosed with PCR-confirmed SARS-CoV-2 infection between March and December 2020. Antigen specificity for these receptors is unknown. Some clones are missing from TCRdb's copy, which holds only in-frame ones; the method was immunoSEQ multiplex PCR. The data contain roughly 24,000 clones, approximately 76% of them singletons. The starting material was CD4+ T cells from PBMCs cultured with SARS-CoV-2 spike peptides, obtained before COVID-19 vaccination. All receptors come from a human donor who had a prior SARS-CoV-2 infection.

V and J are TRBV19 and TRBJ1-2; D is unresolved. This CDR3 contains 14 residues. Germline assignment: CDR1 LNHDA and CDR2 SQIVND (reference sequence). Trimming left V 9 bases short and J 4 bases short, with 18 bases between. The CDR3 nucleotides read TGTGCCAGCCGCCGGACCGAAGAGGGCTATGGCTACACCTTC. Translation: CASRRTEEGYGYTF.

This clone was seen only a few times. Here the CDR3 reads CASSLGLDQPQHF. In DNA form, the CDR3 reads TGTGCCAGCAGCCTCGGTTTGGACCAGCCCCAGCATTTT. V is TRBV14 and J is TRBJ1-5; D remains unclear. Germline values: CDR1 SGHDN, CDR2 FVKESK. V gave up 4 bases and J gave up 7 bases, with 11 bases separating them. The CDR3 sequence is 13 residues long.

The J gene is TRBJ2-7, the V gene TRBV6-5, with 12 bases fitting TRBD2. Germline V gene lookup returns CDR1 MNHEY and CDR2 SVGAGI. The CDR3 totals 15 residues. V lost 2 bases and J lost 1; bases outside the gene matches: 0. The CDR3 loop reads CASSYGTSGSYEQYF. In nucleotides, the CDR3 is TGTGCCAGCAGTTACGGGACTAGCGGGTCCTACGAGCAGTACTTC.

V and J are TRBV7-9 and TRBJ2-7; D might be TRBD1 or TRBD2, each matching 5 bases. V lost 2 bases and J lost 3, with 14 bases in between. CDR1 SEHNR and CDR2 FQNEAQ come from the germline V gene (reference sequence). The CDR3 covers 15 residues. CDR3 DNA: TGTGCCAGCAGCTTAACGGGGACGGTGAGCTACGAGCAGTACTTC. It yields the protein CASSLTGTVSYEQYF.

The chain combines TRBV4-2 with TRBJ2-2; D is unresolved. The ends were cut back, 0 bases at V and 4 bases at J, with 12 bases in the middle. This CDR3 is built from 16 residues. CDR1 and CDR2 from the germline V gene are LGHNA and YNFKEQ. In nucleotides, the CDR3 is TGTGCCAGCAGCCAAGATCGACGGACGGCCACCGGGGAGCTGTTTTTT. Translating gives CASSQDRRTATGELFF.

V is TRBV27 and J is TRBJ1-4; maybe TRBD1 (5 bases). The V end was cut by 2 bases, the J end by 6 bases, with 10 bases between. The CDR3 totals 14 residues. CDR1 is MNHEY, CDR2 SMNVEV, per germline (reference sequence). The CDR3: CASSLAGLDEKLFF. The CDR3, as DNA: TGTGCCAGCAGTTTAGCAGGGTTGGATGAAAAACTGTTTTTT.

The CDR3 DNA reads as TGTGCCAGCAGCTGGGACAGGTCTTCGAACACTGAAGCTTTCTTT. Its protein is CASSWDRSSNTEAFF. V is TRBV6-5 and J is TRBJ1-1, with TRBD1 matching over 8 bases. The length of the CDR3 is 15 residues. V lost 6 bases and J lost 1; bases outside the gene matches: 7. Looked up from germline, CDR1 is MNHEY and CDR2 is SVGAGI.

This clone was counted a single time. The chain has TRBV11-3 and TRBJ2-3, with D unresolved. V was cut by 2 bases and J by 0 bases, with 12 bases left in between. In germline, CDR1 is SGHNT, CDR2 YENEEA. The CDR3 length is 16 residues. For the CDR3, the DNA is TGTGCCAGCAGCTTACGTGGCGGAACTAGCACAGATACGCAGTATTTT. As protein: CASSLRGGTSTDTQYF.

V gene TRBV11-3 combines with J gene TRBJ2-2; possibly TRBD2 for D (6 bases). V was trimmed by 5 bases and J by 1 base, leaving 11 bases between them. Germline CDR1 and CDR2: SGHNT and YENEEA. The CDR3 covers 15 residues. CDR3 in amino acids: CASSPHSGNTGELFF. The CDR3 coding sequence is TGTGCCAGCAGCCCACATAGCGGGAACACCGGGGAGCTGTTTTTT.

J is TRBJ2-2 and V is TRBV5-4, with D perhaps assigned TRBD1 or TRBD2 (8 bases each). The CDR3 totals 17 residues. Per the germline V gene, CDR1 is SGHNT and CDR2 is YYREEE (reference sequence). Between the trimmed V and J ends, which lost 4 bases and 4 bases, there was a span of 20 bases. CDR3 in amino acids: CASSDGTGLAGTGELFF. CDR3 nucleotide sequence: TGTGCCAGCAGCGACGGGACAGGCCTAGCGGGCACCGGGGAGCTGTTTTTT.

This clone was seen only a few times. The chain has TRBV4-1 and TRBJ2-3, with D tentatively TRBD1 (5 bases). The length of the CDR3 is 15 residues. The germline CDR1 and CDR2 sequences are MGHRA and YSYEKL. Trimming pared 1 base from V and 5 bases from J, leaving 13 bases between. The CDR3 sequence is CASSQGWGQGDTQYF. CDR3 sequence (DNA): TGCGCCAGCAGCCAAGGGTGGGGTCAGGGAGATACGCAGTATTTT.

J is TRBJ2-3 and V is TRBV5-8; 10 positions agree with TRBD2. CDR1 is SGHTS, CDR2 YDEGEE, per germline. The CDR3 has 15 amino acids. Trimming took 5 bases from V and 2 from J; bases not matched to a gene: 5. This CDR3 is CASSRGTSDTDTQYF. CDR3 DNA: TGTGCCAGCAGTCGCGGGACTAGCGACACAGATACGCAGTATTTT.

The chain is built from TRBV7-8 and TRBJ2-1, with D perhaps TRBD1 or TRBD2 (6 bases each). With 5 bases removed from V and 7 bases from J, the gap between germline ends came to 21 bases. CDR3 length equals 16 residues. CDR1 is SGHVS and CDR2 is FQNEAQ in the germline V gene. For the CDR3, the DNA is TGTGCCAGCAGCAGCCGCCTTTCGGGGGCAAGGAATGAGCAGTTCTTC. It encodes CASSSRLSGARNEQFF.

In its sample, this clone was seen many times. The chain couples TRBV2 to TRBJ2-7; unclear D gene. V was trimmed by 7 bases and J by 0 bases, leaving 13 bases between them. The CDR3 sequence is 14 residues long. CDR1 and CDR2 (germline): SNHLY, FYNNEI. The chain's CDR3 is CASNRDLFSYEQYF. CDR3 nucleotides: TGTGCCAGCAATCGAGACTTATTCTCCTACGAGCAGTACTTC.

This chain links TRBV5-1 with TRBJ2-2; D might be TRBD2 (6 bases). There are 14 residues in the CDR3. Trimming stripped 7 bases from V and 2 bases from J, with 12 bases between. Germline CDR1 is SGHRS and CDR2 is YFSETQ. CDR3 in DNA: TGCGCCAGCGGCGCCGGGACTAACACCGGGGAGCTGTTTTTT. Amino acids: CASGAGTNTGELFF.

V usage is TRBV6-2 or TRBV6-3 and J usage is TRBJ1-1; D unclear. V lost 5 bases and J lost 0, with 13 bases in between. The CDR3 totals 15 residues. CDR1 is MNHEY and CDR2 is SVGEGT in the germline V gene. CDR3 protein: CASSPPAGMNTEAFF. For the CDR3, the DNA is TGTGCCAGCAGTCCCCCGGCAGGCATGAACACTGAAGCTTTCTTT.

This clone was counted a single time. The rearrangement uses TRBV4-3 and TRBJ2-3; no reliable D call. The length of the CDR3 is 14 residues. V was clipped by 0 bases and J by 3 bases, with 7 bases between them. CDR1 and CDR2 from the germline V gene are LGHNA and YSLEER. Written as DNA, the CDR3 is TGCGCCAGCAGCCAAGATCAATCTACAGATACGCAGTATTTT. Protein product: CASSQDQSTDTQYF.

This chain connects TRBV5-1 to TRBJ2-1; D ambiguous. The CDR3 has 13 residues. The ends were cut back, 4 bases at V and 5 bases at J, with 10 bases in the middle. The germline V gene has CDR1 SGHRS and CDR2 YFSETQ. As DNA, the CDR3 is TGCGCCAGCAGCCCCGACCCAGACAATGAGCAGTTCTTC. Translating it yields CASSPDPDNEQFF.

This chain uses TRBV6-4 with TRBJ2-3; D not resolved. V was cut by 2 bases and J by 2 bases, with 5 bases left in between. Germline CDR1 is MRHNA and CDR2 is SNTAGT. This CDR3 contains 13 residues. Here the CDR3 reads CASSDEYTDTQYF. The CDR3 nucleotides are TGTGCCAGCAGTGACGAGTACACAGATACGCAGTATTTT.

The chain joins TRBV19 to TRBJ2-1, with 10 bases identical to TRBD1. V was clipped by 6 bases and J by 6 bases; unmatched bases: 8. This CDR3 has 15 amino acids. The germline V gene encodes CDR1 LNHDA and CDR2 SQIVND (reference sequence). CDR3 sequence: CASRLRDRGGNEQFF. In DNA, the CDR3 is TGTGCCAGTAGACTTCGGGACAGGGGTGGCAATGAGCAGTTCTTC.

The CDR3 here is CASSLEAGGGTQYF. In DNA, the CDR3 is TGTGCCAGCAGCTTAGAGGCAGGGGGCGGGACCCAGTACTTC. The chain joins TRBV11-3 to TRBJ2-5; 8 bases map to TRBD1. The CDR3 runs 14 residues. The germline V gene has CDR1 SGHNT and CDR2 YENEEA. V was pared by 0 bases and J by 7 bases, with 4 bases of the junction left unmatched.

CDR3 in amino acids: CASSPPLANSPLHF. CDR3 nucleotide sequence: TGTGCCAGCTCACCTCCCCTCGCGAATTCACCCCTCCACTTT. The V and J genes are TRBV18 and TRBJ1-6, with no clear D. This CDR3 has 14 residues. Germline loops: CDR1 KGHSH, CDR2 LQKENI. The V and J ends lost 3 bases and 7 bases respectively, with 10 bases between them.

V usage is TRBV24-1 and J usage is TRBJ1-2; D ambiguous. The CDR3 has 13 residues. Per the germline V gene, CDR1 is KGHDR and CDR2 is SFDVKD. The ends were cut back, 5 bases at V and 4 bases at J, with 10 bases in the middle. CDR3 nucleotides: TGTGCCACCAGTGTGAGCGGGAGCTATGGCTACACCTTC. Translated, it gives CATSVSGSYGYTF.

This clone was seen only once. The chain carries TRBV3-1 (or the pseudogene TRBV3-2) and TRBJ2-7, with a weak D call TRBD1 (6 bases). Germline V gene lookup returns CDR1 LGHDT and CDR2 YNNKEL (reference sequence). The V end was cut by 7 bases, the J end by 6 bases, with 16 bases between. This CDR3 is built from 13 residues. The CDR3 sequence: CASKATGYFEQYF. CDR3 in DNA: TGTGCCAGCAAGGCGACAGGATACTTCGAGCAGTACTTC.

The V call is TRBV3-1 (or the pseudogene TRBV3-2), the J call TRBJ2-2, with 11 positions matching TRBD1. The length of the CDR3 is 15 residues. Germline trimming cut 5 bases from V and 5 bases from J; bases unmatched to any gene: 4. Germline-derived CDR1 and CDR2 are LGHDT and YNNKEL (reference sequence). CDR3: CASSTRDRGTGELFF. The CDR3 coding sequence is TGTGCCAGCAGCACCCGGGACAGGGGGACCGGGGAGCTGTTTTTT.

The chain combines TRBV5-1 with TRBJ1-1, with D perhaps TRBD1 (6 bases). Germline-derived CDR1 and CDR2 are SGHRS and YFSETQ. This CDR3 has 15 amino acids. V lost 4 bases and J lost 4, with 17 bases in between. Here the CDR3 DNA reads TGCGCCAGCAGCCCGGCCCCGGGGGGGGCCACTGAAGCTTTCTTT. Translated, it gives CASSPAPGGATEAFF.

This clone appeared once. The V and J genes are TRBV9 and TRBJ2-3; D not certain. The V end lost 2 bases, the J end lost 2 bases, and 6 bases lay between the germline ends. The germline CDR1 and CDR2 sequences are SGDLS and YYNGEE. This CDR3 has 13 residues. The DNA of the CDR3 is TGTGCCAGCAGCGTGGACCCCACAGATACGCAGTATTTT. This encodes CASSVDPTDTQYF.

This clone was counted a single time. The J gene is TRBJ1-4, the V gene TRBV5-1, with TRBD1 matching over 7 bases. The CDR3 extends over 15 amino acids. Germline V CDR1 and CDR2: SGHRS, YFSETQ. The V segment lost 4 bases and the J segment 4 bases; nucleotides outside the gene matches: 7. CDR3 sequence (DNA): TGCGCCAGCAGCCCCCCGGGACAGCTTAATGAAAAACTGTTTTTT. Translating gives CASSPPGQLNEKLFF.

V usage is TRBV27 and J usage is TRBJ2-2; D may be TRBD1 or TRBD2 (6 bases each). V gave up 7 bases and J gave up 3 bases, with 15 bases separating them. Germline V gene sequence: CDR1 MNHEY, CDR2 SMNVEV (reference sequence). The CDR3 has 15 amino acids. In DNA, the CDR3 is TGTGCCAGCAAAGGGGGGCTCCCCCACACCGGGGAGCTGTTTTTT. This translates into CASKGGLPHTGELFF.